Described below is a single T cell receptor (beta chain) sequence and its context. As yet, its antigen is unknown. The CDR3 totals 15 residues. V lost 5 bases to trimming and J lost 1 base, with 15 bases between them. CDR1 is SGHRS and CDR2 is YFSETQ in the germline V gene. Clones were read by immunoSEQ multiplex PCR, and TCRdb kept only the in-frame ones, dropping some. The sample comprises 98,000 or so clones, about 94% of which are singletons, and more than 4% rests with the top ten. These data come from a study of T cell responses to AZD1222 COVID-19 vaccine. Study conclusions and caveats: Just six people given AZD1222 tested seropositive at baseline.

The TCR comes from an adult in good health. V gene TRBV5-1 combines with J gene TRBJ1-1; D gene unclear. The sequences come from peripheral blood, collected on day 0 of AZD1222 vaccination. The chain's CDR3 is CASRDYRVPNTEAFF. In DNA form, the CDR3 reads TGCGCCAGCAGGGATTACCGGGTTCCGAACACTGAAGCTTTCTTT.